The 2 T cell receptor beta chains reported below all come from one sample, sequenced in a study of graft-versus-host responses after intestinal transplantation. The table came from immunoSEQ multiplex PCR; TCRdb's copy has only in-frame clones and leaves some out. The sample lists 15,000 or so clones; 88% were seen once. The specimen comprised PBMCs, sampled approximately 3.5 months after intestinal transplant. All receptors derive from a human patient who received an intestinal transplant, so some T cells may come from the graft donor.

This clone was observed a handful of times. The rearrangement joins TRBV28 to TRBJ1-2; D ambiguous. CDR3 length: 13 amino acids. Per the germline V gene, CDR1 is MDHEN and CDR2 is SYDVKM. Between the trimmed V and J ends, which lost 5 bases and 3 bases, there was a span of 10 bases. The CDR3 region is CASSIDPDYGYTF. The CDR3 DNA reads as TGTGCCAGCAGTATCGACCCGGACTATGGCTACACCTTC.

The rearrangement links TRBV7-6 to TRBJ2-1; 8 bases are a match to TRBD1. Germline CDR1 reads SGHVS; CDR2 reads FNYEAQ. Trimming removed 6 bases from V and 9 bases from J; junction bases left unmatched: 16. The CDR3 covers 16 residues. CDR3 nucleotide sequence: TGTGCCAGCAGTCCGCCCTCCCAGGGGGCAGGGGGTGAGCAGTTCTTC. Amino acids: CASSPPSQGAGGEQFF.